This T cell receptor (beta chain) stems from a study of cytotoxic CD8 clonotypes in ibrutinib-treated CLL. Regarding the study as a whole: Public clonotypes, an uncommon group, contracted or remained stable on treatment.

The V segment lost 1 base and the J segment 6 bases; nucleotides outside the gene matches: 7. The CDR3 extends over 16 amino acids. CDR1 and CDR2 (germline): SGHRS, YFSETQ. Comment on this clone: Its specificity is not known.

Using immunoSEQ multiplex PCR, the repertoire was profiled, and TCRdb retains in-frame clones only, with some absent. The table has approximately 300,000 clones, almost 80% seen once; the top ten hold roughly 7%. This chain joins TRBV5-1 and TRBJ2-1; the match to TRBD2 covers 10 bases. The source is a human donor with chronic lymphocytic leukemia. The sample was PBMCs, taken before ibrutinib treatment. The DNA of the CDR3 is TGCGCCAGCAGCTTGCCCACTAGCGGGATTGTCAATGAGCAGTTCTTC. It yields the protein CASSLPTSGIVNEQFF. Based on the CDR3 plus reference TRBV5-1 and TRBJ2-1, the full variable domain is KAGVTQTPRYLIKTRGQQVTLSCSPISGHRSVSWYQQTPGQGLQFLFEYFSETQRNKGNFPGRFSGRQFSNSRSEMNVSTLELGDSALYLCASSLPTSGIVNEQFFGPGTRLTVL.